This T cell receptor beta chain originates from a study of identical twins. Findings and limits, study-wide: The same donors were not followed; conclusions instead depended on cross-sectional statistical analysis. In beta out-of-frame sequences, the excess sharing between twins was weaker. Models underpredicted monozygotic twin sharing of out-of-frame TCR alpha.

Trimming pared 4 bases from V and 5 bases from J, leaving 15 bases between. CDR3 size: 14 residues. Germline lookup yields CDR1 SGHRS and CDR2 YFSETQ. This clonotype was seen only a few times. No antigen is known for it. TCRdb re-called the 5' RACE reads through MiXCR, storing one row per CDR3 protein. Here the sample spans just under 550,000 distinct CDR3 sequences, roughly 15% being singletons. These data also featured in a second study, about yellow fever vaccine responses in identical twins.

Sequencing input: CD4+ T cells sorted from blood. The chain is built from TRBV5-1 and TRBJ2-5; D may correspond to TRBD1 or TRBD2 (5 bases each). This TCR derives from a woman aged 18-29 years in good health. The CDR3 nucleotides read TGCGCCAGCAGCCCCTACGGGACGGACGAGACCCAGTACTTC. It translates to CASSPYGTDETQYF.